Listed below are T cell receptor beta chains from one sample, sequenced in a study of shared clonotypes between healthy human individuals. The repertoire was sequenced with immunoSEQ multiplex PCR; TCRdb's copy has only in-frame clones and lacks some. The sample yields approximately 1.5 million clones, approximately 98% seen once. Sequencing used naive CD4+ T cells sorted from blood. These receptors all come from a man aged 25 to 40 in good health. CDR3s include the opening cysteine and the closing phenylalanine or tryptophan. Fields, in order: V gene, J gene, CDR3 protein.

v_gene: TRBV9
j_gene: TRBJ2-7
CDR3aa: CASSQQGSSTYEQYF

v_gene: TRBV27
j_gene: TRBJ2-7
CDR3aa: CASSTRGPAYEQYF

v_gene: TRBV19
j_gene: TRBJ2-7
CDR3aa: CASSMASRNYEQYF

v_gene: TRBV9
j_gene: TRBJ2-1
CDR3aa: CASTKDRVQDNEQFF

v_gene: TRBV7-9
j_gene: TRBJ2-1
CDR3aa: CASTRGSRYNEQFF

v_gene: TRBV6-5
j_gene: TRBJ1-2
CDR3aa: CASRQAPNYGYTF

v_gene: TRBV7-2
j_gene: TRBJ2-2
CDR3aa: CASSLVRLAGGGGELFF

v_gene: TRBV5-1
j_gene: TRBJ2-1
CDR3aa: CASSSDSSSYNEQFF

v_gene: TRBV5-5
j_gene: TRBJ2-3
CDR3aa: CASSWRLAGGPSTDTQYF

v_gene: TRBV7-6
j_gene: TRBJ1-3
CDR3aa: CASSSGTGASGNTIYF

v_gene: TRBV27
j_gene: TRBJ2-3
CDR3aa: CASSSRPKPSSTDTQYF

v_gene: TRBV9
j_gene: TRBJ2-2
CDR3aa: CASSVGIGREQLNTGELFF

v_gene: TRBV30
j_gene: TRBJ1-5
CDR3aa: CAWSVRGGQWLNQPQHF

v_gene: TRBV11-2
j_gene: TRBJ2-7
CDR3aa: CASRRDRNTYEQYF

v_gene: TRBV6-6
j_gene: TRBJ2-3
CDR3aa: CASSYLAGTDTQYF

v_gene: TRBV6-5
j_gene: TRBJ1-1
CDR3aa: CASSLGAPTEAFF

v_gene: TRBV27
j_gene: TRBJ1-1
CDR3aa: CASLNGYTEAFF

v_gene: TRBV2
j_gene: TRBJ1-5
CDR3aa: CASGGGQGQPQHF

v_gene: TRBV7-6
j_gene: TRBJ2-3
CDR3aa: CASSSRAGTSGSLGTDTQYF

v_gene: TRBV7-9
j_gene: TRBJ1-1
CDR3aa: CASSWTDTEAFF

v_gene: TRBV6-5
j_gene: TRBJ2-3
CDR3aa: CASSADRADTQYF

v_gene: TRBV4-1
j_gene: TRBJ2-6
CDR3aa: CASSVSRSGANVLTF

v_gene: TRBV4-1
j_gene: TRBJ2-2
CDR3aa: CASSQDPIPKFANTGELFF

v_gene: TRBV18
j_gene: TRBJ2-2
CDR3aa: CASSPRTSGNTGELFF

v_gene: TRBV27
j_gene: TRBJ1-5
CDR3aa: CATSDRGQPQHF

v_gene: TRBV19
j_gene: TRBJ2-5
CDR3aa: CASSQTGGYQETQYF

v_gene: TRBV27
j_gene: TRBJ2-7
CDR3aa: CASSLGPRDRPFIYEQYF

v_gene: TRBV2
j_gene: TRBJ2-7
CDR3aa: CASSDRADEQYF

v_gene: TRBV19
j_gene: TRBJ2-5
CDR3aa: CASSIDRTGQETQYF

v_gene: TRBV4-1
j_gene: TRBJ2-4
CDR3aa: CASSQLSRAKNIQYF

v_gene: TRBV23-1
j_gene: TRBJ1-5
CDR3aa: CASSQDRVGQPQHF

v_gene: TRBV25-1
j_gene: TRBJ2-3
CDR3aa: CASRRLVAQYF

v_gene: TRBV5-1
j_gene: TRBJ1-1
CDR3aa: CASSFLDATEAFF

v_gene: TRBV5-4
j_gene: TRBJ2-3
CDR3aa: CASSLRQNTDTQYF

v_gene: TRBV18
j_gene: TRBJ1-2
CDR3aa: CASSVRDTDGYTF

v_gene: TRBV6-5
j_gene: TRBJ2-1
CDR3aa: CASSSQDNTRDEQFF

v_gene: TRBV7-3
j_gene: TRBJ2-7
CDR3aa: CASSLTGAGGYEQYF

v_gene: TRBV10-3
j_gene: TRBJ2-1
CDR3aa: CAIRELAGGNNEQFF

v_gene: TRBV7-2
j_gene: TRBJ1-5
CDR3aa: CASSPLRGPGGNQPQHF

v_gene: TRBV4-1
j_gene: TRBJ2-7
CDR3aa: CASSQVSSPTLEQYF

v_gene: TRBV19
j_gene: TRBJ1-5
CDR3aa: CASNSLRGSNQPQHF

v_gene: TRBV7-3
j_gene: TRBJ2-1
CDR3aa: CASSLAGANYNEQFF

v_gene: TRBV4-1
j_gene: TRBJ1-4
CDR3aa: CASSQVRSGTNEKLFF